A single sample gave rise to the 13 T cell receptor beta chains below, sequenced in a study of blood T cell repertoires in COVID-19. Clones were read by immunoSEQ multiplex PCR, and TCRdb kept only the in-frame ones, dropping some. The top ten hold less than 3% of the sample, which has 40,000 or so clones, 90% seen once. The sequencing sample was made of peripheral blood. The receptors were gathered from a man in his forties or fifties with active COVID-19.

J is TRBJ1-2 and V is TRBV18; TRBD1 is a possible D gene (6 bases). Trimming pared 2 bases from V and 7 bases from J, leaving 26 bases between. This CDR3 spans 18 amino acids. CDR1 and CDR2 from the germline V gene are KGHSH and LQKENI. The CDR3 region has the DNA TGTGCCAGCTCACCATTTAAAAATGAGCAGGGGAGAGGAGGTGGCTACACCTTC. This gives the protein CASSPFKNEQGRGGGYTF.

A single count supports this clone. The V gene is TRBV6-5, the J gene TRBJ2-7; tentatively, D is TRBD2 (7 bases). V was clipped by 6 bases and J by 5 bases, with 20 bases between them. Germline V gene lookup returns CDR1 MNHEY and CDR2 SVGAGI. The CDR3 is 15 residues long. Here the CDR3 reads CASRPAGAGDDEQYF. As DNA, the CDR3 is TGTGCCAGCAGGCCCGCGGGGGCGGGGGACGACGAGCAGTACTTC.

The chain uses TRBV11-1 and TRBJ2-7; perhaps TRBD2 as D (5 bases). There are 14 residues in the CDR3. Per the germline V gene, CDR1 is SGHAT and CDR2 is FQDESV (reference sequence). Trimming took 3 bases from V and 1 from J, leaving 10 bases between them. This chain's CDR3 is CASSFGVRSYEQYF. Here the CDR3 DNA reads TGTGCCAGCAGCTTCGGGGTGAGGTCCTACGAGCAGTACTTC. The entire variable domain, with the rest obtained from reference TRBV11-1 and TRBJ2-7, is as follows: EAEVAQSPRYKITEKSQAVAFWCDPISGHATLYWYRQILGQGPELLVQFQDESVVDDSQLPKDRFSAERLKGVDSTLKIQPAELGDSAMYLCASSFGVRSYEQYFGPGTRLTVT.

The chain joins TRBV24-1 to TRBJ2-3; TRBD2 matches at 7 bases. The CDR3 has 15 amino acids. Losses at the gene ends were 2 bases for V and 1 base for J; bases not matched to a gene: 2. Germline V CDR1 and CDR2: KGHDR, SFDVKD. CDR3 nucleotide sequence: TGTGCCACCAGTGATTCCGCGGGGGGCACAGATACGCAGTATTTT. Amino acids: CATSDSAGGTDTQYF.

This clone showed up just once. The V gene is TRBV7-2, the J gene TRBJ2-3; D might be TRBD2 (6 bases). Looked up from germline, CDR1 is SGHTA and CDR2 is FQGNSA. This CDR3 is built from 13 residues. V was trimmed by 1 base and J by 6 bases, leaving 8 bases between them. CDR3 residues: CASSLVGRDTQYF. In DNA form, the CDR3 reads TGTGCCAGCAGCTTAGTGGGGAGGGATACGCAGTATTTT.

DNA of the CDR3: TGTGCCAGCAGCGTAGCCAGCTCTGGAAACACCATATATTTT. This sequence encodes CASSVASSGNTIYF. The J gene is TRBJ1-3, the V gene TRBV9; D remains unclear. The V gene's germline CDR1 is SGDLS and CDR2 YYNGEE. V lost 0 bases, J lost 0 bases, and 4 bases lay in between. The CDR3 contains 14 residues.

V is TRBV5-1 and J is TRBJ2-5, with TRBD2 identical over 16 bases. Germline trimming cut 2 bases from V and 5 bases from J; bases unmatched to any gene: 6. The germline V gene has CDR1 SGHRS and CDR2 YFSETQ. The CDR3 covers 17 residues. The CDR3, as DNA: TGCGCCAGCAGCTTTGGGACTAGCGGGGGGGCCGCGGAGACCCAGTACTTC. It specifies CASSFGTSGGAAETQYF.

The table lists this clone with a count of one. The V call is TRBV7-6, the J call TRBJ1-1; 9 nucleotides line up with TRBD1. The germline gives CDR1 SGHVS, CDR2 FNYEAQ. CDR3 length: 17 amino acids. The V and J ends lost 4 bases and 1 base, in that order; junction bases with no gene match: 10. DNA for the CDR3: TGTGCCAGCAGCTCTCGAGCCGGGACAGGGTGGAACACTGAAGCTTTCTTT. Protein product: CASSSRAGTGWNTEAFF.

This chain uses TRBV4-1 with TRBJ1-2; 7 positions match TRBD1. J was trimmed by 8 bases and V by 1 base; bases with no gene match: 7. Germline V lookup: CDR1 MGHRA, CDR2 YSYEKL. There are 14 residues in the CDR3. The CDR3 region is CASSQASRGEGYTF. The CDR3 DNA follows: TGCGCCAGCAGCCAAGCGAGCAGGGGGGAGGGCTACACCTTC.

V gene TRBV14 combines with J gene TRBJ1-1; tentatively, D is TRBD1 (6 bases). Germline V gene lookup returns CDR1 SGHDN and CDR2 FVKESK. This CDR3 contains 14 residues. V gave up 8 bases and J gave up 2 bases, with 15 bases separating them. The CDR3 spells CASGRQGINTEAFF. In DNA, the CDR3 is TGTGCCAGCGGAAGGCAGGGGATTAACACTGAAGCTTTCTTT.

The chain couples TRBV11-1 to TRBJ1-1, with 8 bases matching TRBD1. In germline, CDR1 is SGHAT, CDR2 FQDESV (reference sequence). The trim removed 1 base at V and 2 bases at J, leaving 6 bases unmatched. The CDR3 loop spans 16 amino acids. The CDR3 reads CASSLVGDRFNTEAFF. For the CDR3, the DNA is TGTGCCAGCAGCTTAGTCGGGGACAGGTTTAACACTGAAGCTTTCTTT.

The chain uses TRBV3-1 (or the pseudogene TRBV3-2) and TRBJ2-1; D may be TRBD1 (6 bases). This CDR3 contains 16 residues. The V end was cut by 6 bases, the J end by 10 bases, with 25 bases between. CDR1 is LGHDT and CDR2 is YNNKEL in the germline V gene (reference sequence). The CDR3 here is CASSQRSDRFSTEQFF. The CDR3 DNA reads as TGTGCCAGCAGTCAAAGATCGGACAGATTTTCCACAGAGCAGTTCTTC.

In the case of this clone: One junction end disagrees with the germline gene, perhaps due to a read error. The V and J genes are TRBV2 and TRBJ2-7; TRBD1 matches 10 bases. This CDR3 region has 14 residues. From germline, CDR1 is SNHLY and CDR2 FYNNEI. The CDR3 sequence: CASSEWTGGRPDLF. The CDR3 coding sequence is TGTGCCAGCAGTGAATGGACAGGGGGACGCCCTGACTTATTC. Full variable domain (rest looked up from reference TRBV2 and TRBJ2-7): EPEVTQTPSHQVTQMGQEVILRCVPISNHLYFYWYRQILGQKVEFLVSFYNNEISEKSEIFDDQFSVERPDGSNFTLKIRSTKLEDSAMYFCASSEWTGGRPDLFGPGTRLTVT.